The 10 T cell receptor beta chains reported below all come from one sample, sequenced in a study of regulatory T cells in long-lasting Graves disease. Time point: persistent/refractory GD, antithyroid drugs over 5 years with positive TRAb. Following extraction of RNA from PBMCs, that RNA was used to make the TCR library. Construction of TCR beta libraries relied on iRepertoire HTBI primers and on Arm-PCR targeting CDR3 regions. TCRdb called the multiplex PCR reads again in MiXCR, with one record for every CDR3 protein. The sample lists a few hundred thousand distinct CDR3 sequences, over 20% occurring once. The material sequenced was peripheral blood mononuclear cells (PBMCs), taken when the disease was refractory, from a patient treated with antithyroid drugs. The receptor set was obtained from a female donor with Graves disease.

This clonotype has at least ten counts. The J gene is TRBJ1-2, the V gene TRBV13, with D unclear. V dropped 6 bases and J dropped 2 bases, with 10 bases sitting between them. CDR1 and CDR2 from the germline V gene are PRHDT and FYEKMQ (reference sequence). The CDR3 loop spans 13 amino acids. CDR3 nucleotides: TGTGCCAGCAGTTTGGCGGACAACTATGGCTACACCTTC. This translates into CASSLADNYGYTF.

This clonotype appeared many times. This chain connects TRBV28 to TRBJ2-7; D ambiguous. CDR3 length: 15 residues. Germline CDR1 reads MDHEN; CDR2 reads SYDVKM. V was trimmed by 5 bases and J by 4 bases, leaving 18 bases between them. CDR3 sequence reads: CASSGRFPRNYEQYF. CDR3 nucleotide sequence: TGTGCCAGCAGTGGCCGATTCCCCAGAAATTACGAGCAGTACTTC.

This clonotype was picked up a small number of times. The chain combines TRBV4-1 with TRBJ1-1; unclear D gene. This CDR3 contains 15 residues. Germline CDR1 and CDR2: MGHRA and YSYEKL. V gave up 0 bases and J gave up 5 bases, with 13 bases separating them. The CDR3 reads CASSQEEYLRTEAFF. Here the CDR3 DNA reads TGCGCCAGCAGCCAAGAGGAATATTTGAGGACTGAAGCTTTCTTT.

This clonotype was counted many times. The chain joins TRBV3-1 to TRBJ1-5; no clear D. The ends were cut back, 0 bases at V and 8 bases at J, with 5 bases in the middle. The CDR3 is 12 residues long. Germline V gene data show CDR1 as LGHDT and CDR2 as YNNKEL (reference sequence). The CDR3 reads CASSQDREPQHF. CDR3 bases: TGTGCCAGCAGCCAAGATCGAGAGCCCCAGCATTTT.

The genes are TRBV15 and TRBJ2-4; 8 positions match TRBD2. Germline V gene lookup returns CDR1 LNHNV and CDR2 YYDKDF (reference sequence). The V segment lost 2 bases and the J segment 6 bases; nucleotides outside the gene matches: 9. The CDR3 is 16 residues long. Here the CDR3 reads CATSRYERETGNIQYF. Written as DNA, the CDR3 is TGTGCCACCAGCAGATATGAGCGGGAGACGGGAAACATTCAGTACTTC.

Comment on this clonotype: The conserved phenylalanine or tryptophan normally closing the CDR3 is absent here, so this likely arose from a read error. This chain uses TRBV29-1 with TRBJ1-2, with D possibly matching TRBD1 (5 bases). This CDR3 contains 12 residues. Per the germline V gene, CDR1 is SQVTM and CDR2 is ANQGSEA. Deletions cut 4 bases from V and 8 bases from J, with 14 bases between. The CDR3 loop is CSVVGGEDGYTL. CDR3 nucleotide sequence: TGCAGCGTTGTAGGAGGGGAGGACGGCTACACCCTC.

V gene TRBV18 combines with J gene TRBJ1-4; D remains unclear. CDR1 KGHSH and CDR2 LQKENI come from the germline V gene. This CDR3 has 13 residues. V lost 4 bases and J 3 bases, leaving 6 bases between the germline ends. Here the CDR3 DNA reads TGTGCCAGCTCACGTGCAGCTAATGAAAAACTGTTTTTT. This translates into CASSRAANEKLFF. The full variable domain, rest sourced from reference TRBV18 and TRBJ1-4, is NAGVMQNPRHLVRRRGQEARLRCSPMKGHSHVYWYRQLPEEGLKFMVYLQKENIIDESGMPKERFSAEFPKEGPSILRIQQVVRGDSAAYFCASSRAANEKLFFGSGTQLSVL.

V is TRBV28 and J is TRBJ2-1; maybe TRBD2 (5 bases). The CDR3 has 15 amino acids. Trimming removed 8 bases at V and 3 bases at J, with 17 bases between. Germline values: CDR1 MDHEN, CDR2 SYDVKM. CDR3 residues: CASSQVGAGYNEQFF. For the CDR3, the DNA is TGTGCCAGCTCGCAGGTGGGAGCCGGCTACAATGAGCAGTTCTTC.

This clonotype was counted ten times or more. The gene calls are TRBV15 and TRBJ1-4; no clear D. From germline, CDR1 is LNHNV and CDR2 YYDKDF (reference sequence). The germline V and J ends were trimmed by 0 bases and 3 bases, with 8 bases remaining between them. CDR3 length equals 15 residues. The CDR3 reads CATSRDRTPNEKLFF. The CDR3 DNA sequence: TGTGCCACCAGCAGAGATCGCACCCCTAATGAAAAACTGTTTTTT.

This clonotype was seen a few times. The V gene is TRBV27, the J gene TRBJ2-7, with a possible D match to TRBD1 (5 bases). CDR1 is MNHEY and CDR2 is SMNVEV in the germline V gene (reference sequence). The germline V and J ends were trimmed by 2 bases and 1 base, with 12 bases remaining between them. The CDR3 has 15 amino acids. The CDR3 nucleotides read TGTGCCAGCAGTTTAGAATGGCAGGGTTCCTACGAGCAGTACTTC. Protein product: CASSLEWQGSYEQYF.